The rows below give T cell receptor beta chains drawn from one sample of a study of T cells in Graves' hyperthyroidism and ophthalmopathy. TCRdb ran MiXCR on the multiplex PCR reads and lists one entry per CDR3 protein. The sample carries 200,000 to 250,000 distinct CDR3 sequences, less than 20% recorded once. Material for sequencing was blood. Receptor source: a woman in her forties or fifties with Graves' hyperthyroidism. The conserved cysteine and the conserved F or W are not part of the CDR3 here.

v_gene	len	j_gene	CDR3aa
TRBV14	18	TRBJ2-1	ASSPRLAGSIPNPYNEQF
TRBV5-1	13	TRBJ1-1	ASSSEVLVSTEAF
TRBV28	12	TRBJ2-5	ASNGDRLKETQY
TRBV24-1	14	TRBJ2-2	ATSDSGQGNTGELF
TRBV24-1	16	TRBJ2-1	ATSDLRRDRGFHYEQF
TRBV19	12	TRBJ2-7	ASSPGGHSYEQY
TRBV5-6	14	TRBJ2-1	ASSLLAGSSYNEQF
TRBV20-1	11	TRBJ2-7	SAKLDGVSEQY
TRBV6-2/TRBV6-3	15	TRBJ1-1	ASSYSTSLDRGIEAF
TRBV20-1	11	TRBJ2-7	SARASGRAKQY
TRBV14	14	TRBJ2-2	ASSHGLAGGSRELF
TRBV30	8	TRBJ2-1	AWGQVEQF
TRBV7-2	13	TRBJ2-1	ASSLAVNSYNEQF
TRBV3-1	11	TRBJ2-7	ASSSGGNYEQY
TRBV5-1	13	TRBJ1-4	ASSTGHGRDEKLF
TRBV6-1	13	TRBJ1-6	ASSSPTVANSPLH
TRBV7-9	12	TRBJ2-5	ASSLVNRQETQY
TRBV7-9	11	TRBJ1-2	ASSLADSGGYT
TRBV9	11	TRBJ1-1	ASRDSKNTEAF
TRBV29-1	12	TRBJ2-5	SVGLAGAGETQY
TRBV2	12	TRBJ1-2	ASSEAGTAYGYT
TRBV12-3/TRBV12-4	12	TRBJ1-2	ASSLGTANYGYT
TRBV6-1	13	TRBJ1-5	ASSHGEGSNQPQH
TRBV28	14	TRBJ1-4	ASSFFKGATNEKLF
TRBV28	10	TRBJ2-3	ASSTTTDTQY
TRBV7-2	13	TRBJ2-7	ASSLRGGDSYEQY
TRBV29-1	12	TRBJ2-3	SVDRGRAPDTQY
TRBV9	11	TRBJ1-2	ASSLGSDYGYT
TRBV7-2	16	TRBJ2-1	ASRPGLAGVGSHNEQF
TRBV3-1	13	TRBJ1-3	ASSQDWVSGNTIY
TRBV12-3/TRBV12-4	11	TRBJ1-5	ASTYRGNQPQH
TRBV20-1	12	TRBJ2-3	SALSVPLTDTQY
TRBV5-1	16	TRBJ2-1	ASTLRTGATSSYNEQF
TRBV7-9	14	TRBJ1-4	ASSLPQGRNNEKLF
TRBV11-1	13	TRBJ2-3	ASSLRLQVTDTQY
TRBV7-9	13	TRBJ2-2	ASSDGRSPTGELF
TRBV29-1	10	TRBJ1-1	SGLSGGTEAF
TRBV12-5	14	TRBJ2-5	ASGLVLKGRQETQY
TRBV3-1	15	TRBJ2-5	ASSQDFSLASQETQY
TRBV19	13	TRBJ1-6	ASSGTHTSNSPLH
TRBV7-3	13	TRBJ2-1	ASSTGTSFVGEQF
TRBV11-3	12	TRBJ2-3	ASSLDYEGDTQY
TRBV19	13	TRBJ2-7	ASSMFSGRGYEQY
TRBV12-3/TRBV12-4	12	TRBJ2-1	ASSFRDTYNEQF
TRBV27	12	TRBJ1-5	ASSQRQAGQPQH
TRBV3-1	14	TRBJ1-1	ASSPRQGNLGTEAF
TRBV9	14	TRBJ1-6	ASSVDGQGLDSPLH